A single sample is the source of the 19 T cell receptor beta chains below, sequenced in a study of identical twins. Each CDR3 protein is one row after TCRdb ran MiXCR on the 5' RACE reads. This table holds 200,000 to 250,000 distinct CDR3 sequences, more than 6.5% found once. These records were also assigned to another study, of yellow fever vaccine responses in identical twins.

The sequencing sample was made of memory (CD45RO+) T cells sorted from blood. The receptors derive from a woman aged 18-30 years in good health.

Many counts were recorded for this clonotype. This chain uses TRBV20-1 with TRBJ2-7, with TRBD1 as a possible D gene (6 bases). CDR1 is DFQATT, CDR2 SNEGSKA, per germline (reference sequence). V was cut by 1 base and J by 3 bases, with 10 bases left in between. This CDR3 spans 13 amino acids. The CDR3 nucleotides are TGCAGTGCTAGAGGGACAGATTACTACGAGCAGTACTTC. It codes for CSARGTDYYEQYF.

This clonotype was recorded at least ten times. The rearrangement joins TRBV10-2 to TRBJ2-4, with 7 bases lining up with TRBD2. Germline loops: CDR1 WSHSY, CDR2 SAAADI. CDR3 length equals 16 residues. J gave up 3 bases and V 0 bases, and 5 bases lay outside the gene matches. The CDR3: CASSESSGAGKNIQYF. CDR3 nucleotides: TGCGCCAGCAGTGAGTCCAGCGGGGCGGGCAAAAACATTCAGTACTTC.

In its sample, this clonotype was seen a few times. V gene TRBV5-1 combines with J gene TRBJ1-6, with a possible D match to TRBD1 (5 bases). This CDR3 region has 16 residues. CDR1 and CDR2 (germline): SGHRS, YFSETQ. Trimming shortened V by 4 bases and J by 5 bases, and 16 bases separated the two germline ends. The CDR3, as DNA: TGCGCCAGCAGCGGGGGTCCTGGAGCTAATAATTCACCCCTCCACTTT. This gives the protein CASSGGPGANNSPLHF.

This clonotype was found many times. The chain is built from TRBV11-3 and TRBJ2-5; D is possibly TRBD1 or TRBD2 (5 bases each). Germline assignment: CDR1 SGHNT and CDR2 YENEEA. This CDR3 comprises 14 residues. V lost 5 bases to trimming and J lost 5 bases, with 15 bases between them. This chain's CDR3 is CASSPDGGLETQYF. The CDR3 DNA is TGTGCCAGCAGCCCGGATGGGGGTCTCGAGACCCAGTACTTC.

This clonotype was seen repeatedly, ten times or more. The chain uses TRBV6-5 and TRBJ2-2; D is uncertain. Germline values: CDR1 MNHEY, CDR2 SVGAGI. The V gene lost 1 base and the J gene lost 6 bases, with 3 bases spanning the gap. The CDR3 covers 12 residues. CDR3 protein: CASSYWAGELFF. CDR3 DNA sequence: TGTGCCAGCAGTTACTGGGCCGGGGAGCTGTTTTTT.

This clonotype was counted at least ten times. Mismatch with germline at one junction end may stem from a read error. The J gene is TRBJ2-2, the V gene TRBV7-7; 9 bases map to TRBD1. CDR3 length: 15 amino acids. Germline V gene data show CDR1 as SSHAT and CDR2 as FNYEAQ (reference sequence). The DNA of the CDR3 is TGTGCTAGCAGCCCTGACAGGGGGGGCACCGGGGAGCTGTTTTTT. This codes for CASSPDRGGTGELFF.

In this sample, this clonotype turned up a few times. The genes are TRBV27 and TRBJ1-2; perhaps TRBD1 as D (6 bases). This CDR3 comprises 16 residues. Looked up from germline, CDR1 is MNHEY and CDR2 is SMNVEV (reference sequence). Trimming left V 5 bases short and J 8 bases short, with 24 bases between. CDR3 in DNA: TGTGCCAGCAGTCCCCATGTTTCTATGACAGGTCTAGGCTACACCTTC. This translates into CASSPHVSMTGLGYTF.

Ten or more counts support this clonotype. This rearrangement joins TRBV14 to TRBJ1-1; D ambiguous. Germline loops: CDR1 SGHDN, CDR2 FVKESK. With 0 bases removed from V and 5 bases from J, the gap between germline ends came to 7 bases. The length of the CDR3 is 13 residues. The CDR3 region is CASSQDLGTEAFF. CDR3 nucleotide sequence: TGTGCCAGCAGCCAAGATCTCGGGACTGAAGCTTTCTTT.

This clonotype was seen repeatedly, ten times or more. V is TRBV5-1 and J is TRBJ1-5; TRBD1 agrees at 7 bases. The V gene end was trimmed by 3 bases and the J gene end by 3 bases; junction bases not matched to a gene: 3. Germline V lookup: CDR1 SGHRS, CDR2 YFSETQ. The CDR3 sequence is 14 residues long. CDR3 residues: CASSSTGINQPQHF. Here the CDR3 DNA reads TGCGCCAGCAGCTCGACAGGGATCAATCAGCCCCAGCATTTT. The full variable domain, in which reference TRBV5-1 and TRBJ1-5 provide the parts outside the CDR3, is KAGVTQTPRYLIKTRGQQVTLSCSPISGHRSVSWYQQTPGQGLQFLFEYFSETQRNKGNFPGRFSGRQFSNSRSEMNVSTLELGDSALYLCASSSTGINQPQHFGDGTRLSIL.

The CDR3 coding sequence is TGTGCCAGCAGCGGAATAGGACAGGGAGTGGGTGAGCAGTTCTTC. Translating gives CASSGIGQGVGEQFF. J is TRBJ2-1 and V is TRBV9; the match to TRBD1 covers 8 bases. Per the germline V gene, CDR1 is SGDLS and CDR2 is YYNGEE. The CDR3 contains 15 residues. V dropped 3 bases and J dropped 9; count of bases not matched to a gene: 11. Full variable domain (outside the CDR3, taken from reference TRBV9 and TRBJ2-1): DSGVTQTPKHLITATGQRVTLRCSPRSGDLSVYWYQQSLDQGLQFLIQYYNGEERAKGNILERFSAQQFPDLHSELNLSSLELGDSALYFCASSGIGQGVGEQFFGPGTRLTVL.

Concerning this clonotype: A single base separates this from a much larger clone, so it may be a read error. J is TRBJ2-6 and V is TRBV6-4; D is uncertain. Trimming cost V 2 bases and J 0 bases, with 2 bases left between them. CDR1 is MRHNA and CDR2 is SNTAGT in the germline V gene. The CDR3 spans 14 residues. The CDR3: CASSDNSGANVLTF. The DNA of the CDR3 is TGTGCCAGCAGTGACAACTCTGGGGCCAACGTCCTGACTTTC.

This chain connects TRBV20-1 to TRBJ2-7, with D perhaps matching TRBD2 (6 bases). The germline V gene has CDR1 DFQATT and CDR2 SNEGSKA (reference sequence). This CDR3 contains 14 residues. The V end lost 3 bases, the J end lost 1 base, and 13 bases lay between the germline ends. The CDR3 reads CSASKDSGSYEQYF. The DNA for the CDR3 is TGCAGTGCTAGTAAGGATAGCGGATCCTACGAGCAGTACTTC.

The CDR3 DNA reads as TGCGCCAGCAGCCAAAACCCATCAAACACCGGGGAGCTGTTTTTT. Translated, it gives CASSQNPSNTGELFF. The chain couples TRBV4-3 to TRBJ2-2; D call uncertain. This CDR3 contains 15 residues. Trimming stripped 2 bases from V and 2 bases from J, with 9 bases between. Germline V CDR1 and CDR2: LGHNA, YSLEER.

A word on this clonotype: An end of the junction does not agree with germline; a read error may underlie this. The genes are TRBV2 and TRBJ2-1; TRBD2 is a possible D gene (5 bases). This CDR3 contains 18 residues. CDR1 and CDR2 (germline): SNHLY, FYNNEI. The CDR3 DNA reads as TGTGCCTGCAGAAAAGGCCCGCTAGCACCGAGCTCCTACAATGAGCAGTTCTTC. Amino acid sequence: CACRKGPLAPSSYNEQFF.

This clonotype was counted a few times. At one end, the junction sequence differs from germline, possibly due to a read error. The chain carries TRBV27 and TRBJ2-7, with D possibly being TRBD1 (7 bases). The length of the CDR3 is 15 residues. CDR1 is MNHEY and CDR2 is SMNVEV in the germline V gene (reference sequence). CDR3 amino acids: CASSTGQALKRALTF. CDR3 coding DNA: TGTGCCAGCAGTACCGGACAGGCCCTTAAGCGGGCCTTGACCTTC.

The DNA for the CDR3 is TGTGCCAGCAGCGCCGAAAAGGGCGAGCAGTACTTC. Protein product: CASSAEKGEQYF. The genes are TRBV7-9 and TRBJ2-7, with D hard to call. The length of the CDR3 is 12 residues. With 5 bases removed from V and 6 bases from J, the gap between germline ends came to 11 bases. Germline CDR1 reads SEHNR; CDR2 reads FQNEAQ (reference sequence).

In its sample, this clonotype was seen a few times. The chain links TRBV12-3 or TRBV12-4 to TRBJ1-1; TRBD1 aligns across 7 bases. V shed 2 bases, J shed 1 base, and the junction held 4 bases outside the gene matches. CDR3 length: 15 residues. CDR3 region: CASSLTGASNTEAFF. In nucleotides, the CDR3 is TGTGCCAGCAGTTTAACAGGGGCCTCGAACACTGAAGCTTTCTTT.

The chain is built from TRBV2 and TRBJ2-1, with D possibly being TRBD1 (6 bases). The V end was cut by 7 bases, the J end by 0 bases, with 13 bases between. This CDR3 has 15 amino acids. Germline V gives CDR1 SNHLY, CDR2 FYNNEI. The CDR3 sequence: CASISGTLSYNEQFF. CDR3 sequence (DNA): TGTGCCAGCATTTCCGGGACACTCTCCTACAATGAGCAGTTCTTC.

This clonotype showed up just a few times. This sequence joins TRBV18 and TRBJ1-1, with 7 bases aligning to TRBD1. The V gene's germline CDR1 is KGHSH and CDR2 LQKENI. V trimming: 6 bases; J trimming: 0 bases; junction bases outside the gene matches: 4. The CDR3 runs to 14 residues. This CDR3 reads CASSKQGMNTEAFF. The CDR3 DNA is TGTGCCAGCTCGAAACAGGGGATGAACACTGAAGCTTTCTTT.